The 13 T cell receptor beta chains below all came from one sample that was sequenced in a study of neurological immune-mediated disorders (dated by TCRdb to the late 2010s). Libraries were built with 5' RACE. Sequencing relied on an Illumina HiSeq 2500. The public sequencing data were trimmed at Q25 with fastp and processed into clonotypes with MiXCR by TCRdb, which kept only in-frame beta chains. Rows with one shared CDR3 protein collapse into an entry with the most common genes and DNA. The sample table holds some 16,000 distinct CDR3 sequences, of which approximately 8.7% were seen once. Around 45% of the sample is held by the ten biggest clonotypes. Input material: CD8+ T cells from blood. The receptor source for this set is a man aged 50-59 years in good health.

This clonotype was seen many times. The chain recombines TRBV20-1 with TRBJ1-5, with 8 positions matching TRBD1. CDR1 DFQATT and CDR2 SNEGSKA come from the germline V gene (reference sequence). The V gene end was trimmed by 0 bases and the J gene end by 0 bases; junction bases not matched to a gene: 16. The CDR3 consists of 20 residues. The CDR3, as DNA: TGCAGTGCTAGAGAACAACTGGACAGGGAAAATATCTATAGCAATCAGCCCCAGCATTTT. This translates into CSAREQLDRENIYSNQPQHF.

This clonotype was seen once. The CDR3 spells CASSPRRASYNEQFF. CDR3 nucleotides: TGTGCCAGCAGCCCTAGGAGGGCATCCTACAATGAGCAGTTCTTC. The gene calls are TRBV9 and TRBJ2-1; D is perhaps TRBD2 (6 bases). The CDR3 totals 15 residues. Germline V lookup: CDR1 SGDLS, CDR2 YYNGEE. V was cut by 4 bases and J by 1 base, with 12 bases left in between.

The genes are TRBV29-1 and TRBJ2-7, with a possible D match to TRBD2 (5 bases). Trimming left V 6 bases short and J 2 bases short, with 14 bases between. Germline lookup yields CDR1 SQVTM and CDR2 ANQGSEA. This CDR3 is built from 13 residues. The CDR3 is CSVETMGTYEQYF. The CDR3 DNA sequence: TGCAGCGTCGAGACTATGGGGACCTACGAGCAGTACTTC.

At least ten counts were recorded for this clonotype. The chain combines TRBV4-1 with TRBJ2-3; D ambiguous. Trimming cost V 5 bases and J 3 bases, with 15 bases left between them. The CDR3 contains 15 residues. Germline values: CDR1 MGHRA, CDR2 YSYEKL. The DNA for the CDR3 is TGCGCCAGCAGCTATTTTCCAGACGGAACAGATACGCAGTATTTT. Residues: CASSYFPDGTDTQYF.

This clonotype was recorded many times. The CDR3 DNA reads TGTGCCAGCAGTTACGGTCGGGAAACAGATACGCAGTATTTT. Its translation is CASSYGRETDTQYF. The rearrangement uses TRBV6-2 or TRBV6-3 and TRBJ2-3; the D gene is possibly TRBD2 (5 bases). The germline V gene has CDR1 MNHEY and CDR2 SVGEGT. V was pared by 2 bases and J by 3 bases, with 9 bases between. The length of the CDR3 is 14 residues.

This chain connects TRBV6-1 to TRBJ2-1; 9 nucleotides align to TRBD1. Germline V gene data show CDR1 as MNHNS and CDR2 as SASEGT. V gave up 5 bases and J gave up 0 bases; unmatched junction bases: 5. The CDR3 runs 16 residues. CDR3 sequence (DNA): TGTGCCAGCAGTCCACAGGGGGCTCTCTCCTACAATGAGCAGTTCTTC. This gives the protein CASSPQGALSYNEQFF.

This clonotype came up many times. The chain joins TRBV7-9 to TRBJ2-7; D may match TRBD1 or TRBD2 (5 bases each). Germline V lookup: CDR1 SEHNR, CDR2 FQNEAQ (reference sequence). The CDR3 consists of 14 residues. Trimming took 5 bases from V and 3 from J, leaving 14 bases between them. In DNA form, the CDR3 reads TGTGCCAGCAGCCTCGGGACGGAGTACTACGAGCAGTACTTC. This codes for CASSLGTEYYEQYF.

As concerns this clonotype: The junction departs from germline at one end; a sequencing error may be responsible. V gene TRBV5-5 combines with J gene TRBJ2-1; no firm D call. Germline values: CDR1 SGHKS, CDR2 YYEKEE (reference sequence). The CDR3 has 14 amino acids. The CDR3 reads CASSLGLSYNEQFF. CDR3 sequence (DNA): TGCGCCAGCAGCTTGGGCCTGAGCTACAATGAGCAGTTCTTC.

This clonotype has at least ten counts. The chain joins TRBV10-3 to TRBJ1-2; D is perhaps TRBD1 (6 bases). Germline assignment: CDR1 ENHRY and CDR2 SYGVKD. CDR3 length equals 15 residues. V dropped 4 bases and J dropped 9 bases, with 21 bases sitting between them. The CDR3 bases are TGTGCCATCAGTGCCATACAGGGTCCGGCGGAACGCTACACCTTC. Amino acid sequence: CAISAIQGPAERYTF.

In this sample, this clonotype turned up many times. The chain links TRBV4-3 to TRBJ2-7, with D possibly matching TRBD2 (5 bases). V lost 4 bases and J 3 bases, leaving 10 bases between the germline ends. Germline loops: CDR1 LGHNA, CDR2 YSLEER. This CDR3 is built from 13 residues. The DNA for the CDR3 is TGCGCCAGCAGCCCCGAGCGGCACTACGAGCAGTACTTC. Residues: CASSPERHYEQYF.

In its sample, this clonotype was seen many times. The rearrangement links TRBV5-5 to TRBJ2-7, with D tentatively TRBD1 (5 bases). In germline, CDR1 is SGHKS, CDR2 YYEKEE (reference sequence). The CDR3 has 14 residues. Trimming removed 2 bases at V and 5 bases at J, with 14 bases between. CDR3 protein: CASSFGALQDEQYF. The CDR3 nucleotides read TGTGCCAGCAGCTTTGGGGCCCTCCAGGACGAGCAGTACTTC.

This clonotype was picked up many times. The V and J genes are TRBV7-9 and TRBJ2-7, with a weak D call TRBD2 (5 bases). Trimming shortened V by 6 bases and J by 3 bases, and 18 bases separated the two germline ends. The CDR3 runs to 15 residues. Germline assignment: CDR1 SEHNR and CDR2 FQNEAQ (reference sequence). CDR3 sequence: CASRRLGVRDYEQYF. The CDR3, as DNA: TGTGCCAGCAGGCGACTGGGAGTGCGAGACTACGAGCAGTACTTC.

This clonotype was found many times. The rearrangement joins TRBV5-1 to TRBJ2-2; a possible D gene is TRBD2 (5 bases). CDR1 is SGHRS, CDR2 YFSETQ, per germline. The V end lost 4 bases, the J end lost 1 base, and 11 bases lay between the germline ends. This CDR3 has 15 residues. For the CDR3, the DNA is TGCGCCAGCAGCCCCAACCGGGGGAACACCGGGGAGCTGTTTTTT. Residues: CASSPNRGNTGELFF.